The 12 T cell receptor beta chains given below trace back to one sample, sequenced in a study of cytomegalovirus exposure and HLA in healthy donors. The PCR was carried out with 60 Vbeta primers and 13 Jbeta primers. TCRdb's table, derived via immunoSEQ multiplex PCR, lists solely in-frame clones and lacks some. The table lists around 180,000 clones, more than 75% of them singletons. Sequencing input: PBMCs. These TCRs come from a woman in her 50s in good health and CMV-seronegative.

The chain is built from TRBV5-1 and TRBJ1-6; 8 nucleotides align to TRBD1. The CDR3 sequence is 14 residues long. V shed 4 bases, J shed 9 bases, and the junction held 6 bases outside the gene matches. CDR1 is SGHRS, CDR2 YFSETQ, per germline. The CDR3 DNA reads as TGCGCCAGCAGCCTGGACAGGGTCGGTTCACCCCTCCACTTT. This codes for CASSLDRVGSPLHF.

V and J are TRBV6-1 and TRBJ2-5; possibly TRBD1 for D (6 bases). Germline CDR1 MNHNS, CDR2 SASEGT. V was shortened by 8 bases and J by 14 bases, with 21 bases between the two germline ends. The CDR3 totals 12 residues. CDR3 amino acids: CASGAGQSLYYF. CDR3 coding DNA: TGTGCCAGCGGGGCCGGACAGTCCCTCTATTACTTC.

This chain connects TRBV5-8 to TRBJ2-1, with D unclear. This CDR3 contains 15 residues. CDR1 is SGHTS and CDR2 is YDEGEE in the germline V gene. With 4 bases removed from V and 6 bases from J, the gap between germline ends came to 17 bases. The CDR3 is CASSQLLGGRNEQFF. The CDR3 bases are TGTGCCAGCAGCCAGCTGTTAGGTGGGCGCAATGAGCAGTTCTTC.

The rearrangement uses TRBV7-2 and TRBJ2-7; a weak D match, TRBD1 (6 bases). The germline CDR1 and CDR2 sequences are SGHTA and FQGNSA. V lost 6 bases, J lost 4 bases, and 13 bases lay in between. The CDR3 runs to 13 residues. In nucleotides, the CDR3 is TGTGCCAGCAGGCGGACAGTCACGTACGAGCAGTACTTC. This encodes CASRRTVTYEQYF.

This chain uses TRBV7-2 with TRBJ1-4, with TRBD1 matching over 7 bases. CDR3 size: 14 residues. V shed 5 bases, J shed 7 bases, and the junction held 7 bases outside the gene matches. The germline V gene has CDR1 SGHTA and CDR2 FQGNSA. CDR3 sequence reads: CASSLTGPGEKLFF. The CDR3, as DNA: TGTGCCAGCAGCCTGACAGGGCCAGGTGAAAAACTGTTTTTT.

This clone came up once. The chain employs TRBV7-8 and TRBJ2-1; D possibly corresponds to TRBD1 (6 bases). Germline-derived CDR1 and CDR2 are SGHVS and FQNEAQ. V dropped 5 bases and J dropped 9 bases, with 11 bases sitting between them. The CDR3 is 12 residues long. This CDR3 reads CASSLRTAEQFF. CDR3 coding DNA: TGTGCCAGCAGCCTCAGGACAGCTGAGCAGTTCTTC.

The chain employs TRBV2 and TRBJ2-2, with D hard to call. V lost 0 bases and J 4 bases, leaving 9 bases between the germline ends. CDR1 is SNHLY and CDR2 is FYNNEI in the germline V gene. The CDR3 has 15 residues. Here the CDR3 reads CASSEAAPGTGELFF. The DNA for the CDR3 is TGTGCCAGCAGTGAAGCTGCGCCGGGCACCGGGGAGCTGTTTTTT.

This clone came up a few times. The chain recombines TRBV18 with TRBJ2-3; 11 positions agree with TRBD1. This CDR3 region has 14 residues. With 2 bases clipped from V and 6 bases from J, the junction kept 1 base outside the gene matches. In germline, CDR1 is KGHSH, CDR2 LQKENI. Here the CDR3 reads CASSPGTGGDTQYF. The CDR3, as DNA: TGTGCCAGCTCACCAGGGACAGGGGGTGATACGCAGTATTTT.

J is TRBJ2-7 and V is TRBV29-1; TRBD2 matches 7 bases. Trimming took 7 bases from V and 3 from J; bases not matched to a gene: 9. CDR1 and CDR2 from the germline V gene are SQVTM and ANQGSEA. The CDR3 consists of 13 residues. The CDR3 spells CSAILGGSYEQYF. DNA for the CDR3: TGCAGCGCCATCCTGGGGGGGAGCTACGAGCAGTACTTC.

The rearrangement joins TRBV9 to TRBJ2-1; 9 positions match TRBD2. V lost 2 bases, J lost 7 bases, and 10 bases stayed unmatched. This CDR3 has 16 residues. CDR1 is SGDLS, CDR2 YYNGEE, per germline. The CDR3 sequence is CASSVPASGVQNEQFF. The CDR3 nucleotides are TGTGCCAGCAGCGTGCCGGCTAGCGGGGTACAGAATGAGCAGTTCTTC.

The J gene is TRBJ1-3, the V gene TRBV11-2; D gene ambiguous. Germline CDR1 is SGHAT and CDR2 is FQNNGV. Trimming took off 3 bases at V and 8 bases at J, with 8 bases between the two ends. There are 12 residues in the CDR3. The CDR3 loop reads CASSFRPDTIYF. The DNA for the CDR3 is TGTGCCAGCAGCTTCAGGCCGGACACCATATATTTT.

In DNA form, the CDR3 reads TGTGCCAGCAGTGTGGGGGGTTCTAACTATGGCTACACCTTC. Its translation: CASSVGGSNYGYTF. This chain connects TRBV2 to TRBJ1-2; D may be TRBD1 (5 bases). Germline V lookup: CDR1 SNHLY, CDR2 FYNNEI. Trimming took 4 bases from V and 0 from J, leaving 9 bases between them. The CDR3 loop spans 14 amino acids.